The 27 T cell receptor beta chains given below trace back to one sample, sequenced in a study of blood T cell repertoires in COVID-19. Data came from immunoSEQ multiplex PCR; TCRdb stores just in-frame clones and leaves some out. The profile covers around 250,000 clones, with around nine tenths appearing a single time and 1.5% to 2% taken by the ten largest. The sequencing input was peripheral blood. The receptors come from a woman aged 60-75 years who had recovered from COVID-19.

The rearrangement uses TRBV9 and TRBJ2-1; 9 nucleotides match TRBD2. Trimming cost V 0 bases and J 8 bases; bases outside gene matches: 9. The CDR3 length is 16 residues. CDR1 is SGDLS and CDR2 is YYNGEE in the germline V gene. This chain's CDR3 is CASSVGISGGIDEQFF. CDR3 nucleotide sequence: TGTGCCAGCAGCGTAGGTATTAGCGGGGGTATCGATGAGCAGTTCTTC.

This sequence joins TRBV19 and TRBJ2-7; 9 nucleotides line up with TRBD1. Germline V gene data show CDR1 as LNHDA and CDR2 as SQIVND (reference sequence). V lost 3 bases, J lost 5 bases, and 11 bases stayed unmatched. The CDR3 sequence is 16 residues long. The CDR3 here is CASSITLQGASHEQYF. The CDR3 coding sequence is TGTGCCAGTAGTATTACCCTACAGGGGGCATCCCACGAGCAGTACTTC.

V is TRBV9 and J is TRBJ2-7; 7 bases line up with TRBD2. V gave up 3 bases and J gave up 4 bases; unmatched junction bases: 7. The CDR3 covers 14 residues. Germline assignment: CDR1 SGDLS and CDR2 YYNGEE. CDR3 nucleotides: TGTGCCAGCAGCGACTTAGCGGGTGGTTACGAGCAGTACTTC. Protein product: CASSDLAGGYEQYF.

This rearrangement joins TRBV24-1 to TRBJ1-1, with 7 bases identical to TRBD1. CDR1 is KGHDR, CDR2 SFDVKD, per germline. This CDR3 region has 15 residues. With 2 bases clipped from V and 2 bases from J, the junction kept 4 bases outside the gene matches. CDR3 bases: TGTGCCACCAGTGATTCGACAGGGTTAAACACTGAAGCTTTCTTT. As protein: CATSDSTGLNTEAFF.

The chain combines TRBV15 with TRBJ1-4; D remains ambiguous. Germline values: CDR1 LNHNV, CDR2 YYDKDF (reference sequence). The CDR3 spans 16 residues. V gave up 3 bases and J gave up 0 bases, with 11 bases separating them. The CDR3 sequence is CATSRASVATNEKLFF. The CDR3 bases are TGTGCCACCAGCAGGGCTTCCGTCGCAACTAATGAAAAACTGTTTTTT.

V gene TRBV3-1 (or the pseudogene TRBV3-2) combines with J gene TRBJ1-5, with D tentatively TRBD1 (5 bases). The CDR3 is 13 residues long. The V gene lost 1 base and the J gene lost 6 bases, with 7 bases spanning the gap. The germline V gene has CDR1 LGHDT and CDR2 YNNKEL (reference sequence). The CDR3 reads CASSQGGGQPQHF. The CDR3 DNA sequence: TGTGCCAGCAGCCAAGGGGGGGGTCAGCCCCAGCATTTT.

The rearrangement links TRBV19 to TRBJ2-5; maybe TRBD1 (6 bases). Germline V gene data show CDR1 as LNHDA and CDR2 as SQIVND (reference sequence). The CDR3 totals 16 residues. Trimming removed 1 base at V and 5 bases at J, with 17 bases between. CDR3 nucleotide sequence: TGTGCCAGTAGTATAGTGGGGGCAGGGAAGAGTGAGACCCAGTACTTC. Translating gives CASSIVGAGKSETQYF.

The chain links TRBV5-8 to TRBJ1-6, with TRBD1 as a possible D gene (5 bases). The CDR3 loop spans 14 amino acids. Germline CDR1 is SGHTS and CDR2 is YDEGEE. V dropped 5 bases and J dropped 7 bases, with 13 bases sitting between them. This CDR3 reads CASRIRVGNSPLHF. CDR3 nucleotide sequence: TGTGCCAGCAGGATCAGGGTAGGGAATTCACCCCTCCACTTT. Filled out from reference TRBV5-8 and TRBJ1-6, the complete variable domain reads EAGVTQSPTHLIKTRGQQATLRCSPISGHTSVYWYQQALGLGLQFLLWYDEGEERNRGNFPPRFSGRQFPNYSSELNVNALELEDSALYLCASRIRVGNSPLHFGNGTRLTVT.

The chain recombines TRBV28 with TRBJ2-7; D might be TRBD1 (5 bases). This CDR3 contains 14 residues. Germline V gene lookup returns CDR1 MDHEN and CDR2 SYDVKM. The V and J ends lost 5 bases and 9 bases respectively, with 20 bases between them. CDR3 sequence reads: CASSELTRVGVQYF. The CDR3 DNA sequence: TGTGCCAGCAGTGAACTGACCCGCGTAGGGGTGCAGTACTTC. Full variable domain (missing parts from reference TRBV28 and TRBJ2-7): DVKVTQSSRYLVKRTGEKVFLECVQDMDHENMFWYRQDPGLGLRLIYFSYDVKMKEKGDIPEGYSVSREKKERFSLILESASTNQTSMYLCASSELTRVGVQYFGPGTRLTVT.

The chain carries TRBV7-8 and TRBJ1-2; 9 nucleotides match TRBD1. In germline, CDR1 is SGHVS, CDR2 FQNEAQ. This CDR3 comprises 14 residues. V lost 5 bases and J lost 8; bases outside the gene matches: 9. The CDR3 nucleotides read TGTGCCAGCAGCCCGGCGAGGACAGGGGTGGGCTACACCTTC. Protein sequence: CASSPARTGVGYTF.

J is TRBJ1-6 and V is TRBV15; 9 nucleotides align to TRBD1. The junction had 11 bases not matched to a gene; V was cut back by 7 bases and J by 10 bases. The germline V gene has CDR1 LNHNV and CDR2 YYDKDF (reference sequence). The CDR3 length is 15 residues. Written as DNA, the CDR3 is TGTGCCACCACAAAACAGGGGGCCGGTGAATCACCCCTCCACTTT. As protein: CATTKQGAGESPLHF.

V is TRBV5-1 and J is TRBJ2-3, with D maybe TRBD1 (6 bases). V lost 7 bases, J lost 2 bases, and 14 bases lay in between. The germline gives CDR1 SGHRS, CDR2 YFSETQ. The CDR3 runs 14 residues. In DNA, the CDR3 is TGCGCCAGCGCAATTGGACAGCCCACAGATACGCAGTATTTT. Translation gives CASAIGQPTDTQYF.

This clone was seen just once. The chain combines TRBV3-1 (or the pseudogene TRBV3-2) with TRBJ2-7; 8 bases are a match to TRBD2. The germline V gene encodes CDR1 LGHDT and CDR2 YNNKEL (reference sequence). J was trimmed by 5 bases and V by 1 base; bases with no gene match: 7. The CDR3 sequence is 15 residues long. CDR3 sequence: CASSQASGGVHEQYF. CDR3 nucleotides: TGTGCCAGCAGCCAAGCGTCGGGGGGGGTCCACGAGCAGTACTTC.

The chain combines TRBV19 with TRBJ2-3; D is unclear. Germline V gene lookup returns CDR1 LNHDA and CDR2 SQIVND (reference sequence). This CDR3 contains 17 residues. The ends were cut back, 5 bases at V and 0 bases at J, with 18 bases in the middle. DNA for the CDR3: TGTGCCAGTAGTTTCCCCCTTACCGGTGCTAGCACAGATACGCAGTATTTT. Its protein product is CASSFPLTGASTDTQYF.

The chain is built from TRBV4-3 and TRBJ1-2; D unclear. Trimming took 2 bases from V and 2 from J, leaving 9 bases between them. This CDR3 region has 14 residues. The germline V gene encodes CDR1 LGHNA and CDR2 YSLEER. The DNA of the CDR3 is TGCGCCAGCAGCCAATTGAGCCTAAACTATGGCTACACCTTC. This codes for CASSQLSLNYGYTF.

The chain employs TRBV5-1 and TRBJ2-3, with TRBD2 identical over 8 bases. Trimming took 0 bases from V and 6 from J; bases not matched to a gene: 9. The CDR3 spans 16 residues. Looked up from germline, CDR1 is SGHRS and CDR2 is YFSETQ. In nucleotides, the CDR3 is TGCGCCAGCAGCTTGGGGCCCCTAGCGGGTGGGGATACGCAGTATTTT. It specifies CASSLGPLAGGDTQYF.

Worth noting for this clone: In the same sample, other DNA sequences code for this CDR3. The chain uses TRBV27 and TRBJ1-2; 7 bases are shared with TRBD1. Germline V CDR1 and CDR2: MNHEY, SMNVEV (reference sequence). This CDR3 is built from 13 residues. With 8 bases clipped from V and 2 bases from J, the junction kept 5 bases outside the gene matches. The CDR3 is CASRLQGNYGYTF. In DNA form, the CDR3 reads TGTGCCAGCCGCTTACAGGGGAACTATGGCTACACCTTC.

The chain recombines TRBV6-1 with TRBJ2-6; D is undetermined. There are 14 residues in the CDR3. V was pared by 3 bases and J by 0 bases, with 3 bases between. Germline values: CDR1 MNHNS, CDR2 SASEGT. The CDR3 is CASSERSGANVLTF. The CDR3 DNA follows: TGTGCCAGCAGTGAGCGCTCTGGGGCCAACGTCCTGACTTTC.

The chain has TRBV7-2 and TRBJ1-1; D is perhaps TRBD1 (5 bases). V was trimmed by 6 bases and J by 4 bases, leaving 18 bases between them. The CDR3 has 15 residues. Germline V gene data show CDR1 as SGHTA and CDR2 as FQGNSA. The chain's CDR3 is CASRPTGGTGTEAFF. The CDR3 DNA sequence: TGTGCCAGCAGGCCTACGGGGGGGACCGGCACTGAAGCTTTCTTT.

This clone was counted between two and nine times. The chain couples TRBV18 to TRBJ1-2; D may be TRBD1 (6 bases). This CDR3 comprises 17 residues. The germline CDR1 and CDR2 sequences are KGHSH and LQKENI. Deletions cut 3 bases from V and 0 bases from J, with 17 bases between. CDR3 bases: TGTGCCAGCTCACCTCAACCGCCAGGGGCCTCTAACTATGGCTACACCTTC. It specifies CASSPQPPGASNYGYTF. Looking up the rest from reference TRBV18 and TRBJ1-2 gives the full variable domain: NAGVMQNPRHLVRRRGQEARLRCSPMKGHSHVYWYRQLPEEGLKFMVYLQKENIIDESGMPKERFSAEFPKEGPSILRIQQVVRGDSAAYFCASSPQPPGASNYGYTFGSGTRLTVV.

The rearrangement links TRBV4-1 to TRBJ2-7; 10 nucleotides align to TRBD1. Germline V lookup: CDR1 MGHRA, CDR2 YSYEKL. V was pared by 9 bases and J by 5 bases, with 16 bases of the junction left unmatched. The CDR3 has 16 amino acids. The CDR3 sequence is CASKVRFGTGDHEQYF. DNA of the CDR3: TGCGCCAGTAAGGTTCGCTTCGGGACAGGGGACCACGAGCAGTACTTC.

The V gene is TRBV5-1, the J gene TRBJ2-3; 14 nucleotides agree with TRBD2. The CDR3 is made up of 19 amino acids. The V segment lost 0 bases and the J segment 5 bases; nucleotides outside the gene matches: 11. The V gene's germline CDR1 is SGHRS and CDR2 YFSETQ. The CDR3 region is CASSLVGTSGGPTQDTQYF. For the CDR3, the DNA is TGCGCCAGCAGCTTGGTTGGGACTAGCGGGGGTCCGACTCAAGATACGCAGTATTTT.

This clone appeared a few times. The rearrangement links TRBV7-2 to TRBJ1-2; 7 nucleotides align to TRBD1. The CDR3 has 14 residues. Per the germline V gene, CDR1 is SGHTA and CDR2 is FQGNSA. After removal of 1 base from V and 8 bases from J, the junction contained 7 bases not matched to a gene. Written as DNA, the CDR3 is TGTGCCAGCAGCTTAGTATCAGGGGGTCAAGGCTACACCTTC. Its protein product is CASSLVSGGQGYTF. Filled out from reference TRBV7-2 and TRBJ1-2, the complete variable domain reads GAGVSQSPSNKVTEKGKDVELRCDPISGHTALYWYRQSLGQGLEFLIYFQGNSAPDKSGLPSDRFSAERTGGSVSTLTIQRTQQEDSAVYLCASSLVSGGQGYTFGSGTRLTVV.

The chain combines TRBV3-1 (or the pseudogene TRBV3-2) with TRBJ2-4; 7 bases are shared with TRBD1. The junction had 13 bases not matched to a gene; V was cut back by 5 bases and J by 15 bases. The germline gives CDR1 LGHDT, CDR2 YNNKEL (reference sequence). CDR3 length: 13 amino acids. CDR3 sequence (DNA): TGTGCCAGCAGCTTTGGGACAGAGACGGCTCTGTACTTC. Protein: CASSFGTETALYF.

The chain uses TRBV28 and TRBJ2-3; D is unclear. Germline V lookup: CDR1 MDHEN, CDR2 SYDVKM. This CDR3 is 12 amino acids long. Trimming pared 4 bases from V and 1 base from J, leaving 3 bases between. CDR3 sequence: CASSSGTDTQYF. The CDR3 nucleotides read TGTGCCAGCAGTTCAGGCACAGATACGCAGTATTTT.

In this sample, this clone turned up once. The V gene is TRBV10-1, the J gene TRBJ2-2; TRBD2 agrees at 7 bases. This CDR3 spans 18 amino acids. Germline lookup yields CDR1 WNHNN and CDR2 SYGVQD (reference sequence). V lost 7 bases, J lost 0 bases, and 14 bases stayed unmatched. The CDR3, as DNA: TGCGCCAGCACGCGGTCTAGCGGAAGTACCACGAACACCGGGGAGCTGTTTTTT. This codes for CASTRSSGSTTNTGELFF.

The chain has TRBV6-5 and TRBJ2-7; a weak D match, TRBD1 (6 bases). V was shortened by 3 bases and J by 2 bases, with 17 bases between the two germline ends. Looked up from germline, CDR1 is MNHEY and CDR2 is SVGAGI. The CDR3 has 16 residues. CDR3 sequence (DNA): TGTGCCAGCAGTTATACCAGCGGACAGCTTACCTACGAGCAGTACTTC. The encoded protein is CASSYTSGQLTYEQYF.